The sequence of this T cell receptor (beta chain) was determined in a study of cytomegalovirus exposure and HLA in healthy donors. Study-level information: Within an early data release were 65 million to 90 million unique TCRs drawn from HLA-typed donors.

Concerning this clone itself: This specimen includes other DNA sequences encoding the same CDR3.

From germline, CDR1 is SGHDT and CDR2 YYEEEE. The CDR3 runs to 15 residues. The ends lost 4 bases at V and 1 base at J; junction bases unmatched: 5. The PCR was carried out with 60 Vbeta primers and 13 Jbeta primers. The repertoire was sequenced with immunoSEQ multiplex PCR; TCRdb's copy has only in-frame clones and lacks some. The repertoire holds about 150,000 clones, with around 74% as singletons. The sequencing input was PBMCs. This receptor was obtained from a man between 45 and 60 years old in good health and CMV-seropositive. This chain connects TRBV5-6 to TRBJ1-1; 9 nucleotides line up with TRBD1. CDR3 sequence (DNA): TGTGCCAGCAGCCTCCGGGACAGGGCGAACACTGAAGCTTTCTTT. It is translated as CASSLRDRANTEAFF. The entire variable domain, with the rest obtained from reference TRBV5-6 and TRBJ1-1, is as follows: DAGVTQSPTHLIKTRGQQVTLRCSPKSGHDTVSWYQQALGQGPQFIFQYYEEEERQRGNFPDRFSGHQFPNYSSELNVNALLLGDSALYLCASSLRDRANTEAFFGQGTRLTVV.